This T cell receptor beta chain was observed in a study of blood T cell repertoires in COVID-19. About the research overall: Both acute and convalescent COVID-19 samples were obtained from the United States, Italy and Spain. The analysed material was cDNA or gDNA that came from T cells, B-cell-depleted T cells, or PBMCs.

The CDR3 extends over 14 amino acids. V lost 1 base and J 7 bases, leaving 10 bases between the germline ends. CDR1 is SGHAT, CDR2 FQNNGV, per germline. In the original analysis: For nucleated cells, counts were estimated from reference gene primer amplification. TCRdb keeps only in-frame clones here, not all; method: immunoSEQ multiplex PCR. D and trimming were read from the DNA, whereas the V and J calls and clone size are those reported in that table. The table has around 140,000 clones, around nine tenths seen once; the top ten hold less than 2%. The sequence was collected from a woman aged 55-69 years with acute or convalescent COVID-19. The chain has TRBV11-2 and TRBJ2-2; D possibly corresponds to TRBD1 (5 bases). Sequencing was carried out using peripheral blood. CDR3 loop: CASSLARERGELFF. CDR3 in DNA: TGTGCCAGCAGCTTAGCCAGGGAACGCGGGGAGCTGTTTTTT.